This T cell receptor (beta chain) came from a study of cytomegalovirus exposure and HLA in healthy donors. The count of this clone is one. The CDR3 sequence is 15 residues long. Germline V gene sequence: CDR1 LNHDA, CDR2 SQIVND (reference sequence). V gave up 7 bases and J gave up 4 bases; unmatched junction bases: 7. PCR primers comprised 60 Vbeta and 13 Jbeta primers. The data were produced by immunoSEQ multiplex PCR, yet TCRdb's version contains in-frame clones alone and is incomplete. The table records approximately 190,000 clones, 80% to 85% of them present only once. The sequencing input was PBMCs. The receptor was isolated from a woman aged 18-29 years in good health and CMV-seronegative. The V call is TRBV19, the J call TRBJ2-3; 11 bases map to TRBD2. The CDR3: CASKGLAVGPDTQYF. The CDR3 DNA reads TGTGCCAGTAAGGGACTAGCGGTGGGGCCAGATACGCAGTATTTT.